One sample yielded the 5 T cell receptor beta chains listed below, sequenced in a study of response to subunit inactivated influenza vaccine. TCRdb reprocessed the RT-PCR reads with MiXCR, giving one entry per CDR3 protein. The sample includes fewer than 750,000 distinct CDR3 sequences, 14% seen only once; the top ten take roughly 10%. The sample consisted of PBMCs from blood, taken roughly 13 days after vaccination. The receptors derive from a man aged 50 or older who received an inactivated influenza vaccine.

This clonotype was observed at least ten times. The chain recombines TRBV25-1 with TRBJ2-2, with unresolved D. Germline CDR1 reads MGHDK; CDR2 reads SYGVNS. The CDR3 length is 13 residues. The germline V and J ends were trimmed by 0 bases and 2 bases, with 1 base remaining between them. In DNA form, the CDR3 reads TGTGCCAGCAGTGAATATAACACCGGGGAGCTGTTTTTT. It translates to CASSEYNTGELFF.

This chain uses TRBV11-2 with TRBJ1-4; 10 bases map to TRBD1. CDR1 is SGHAT, CDR2 FQNNGV, per germline. The CDR3 spans 16 residues. The ends lost 5 bases at V and 8 bases at J; junction bases unmatched: 11. Here the CDR3 reads CASSRSIGTGEEKLFF. In nucleotides, the CDR3 is TGTGCCAGCAGCCGCTCCATCGGGACAGGGGAAGAAAAACTGTTTTTT.

The chain couples TRBV6-1 to TRBJ2-7; 9 nucleotides align to TRBD2. Looked up from germline, CDR1 is MNHNS and CDR2 is SASEGT. The CDR3 is made up of 17 amino acids. V lost 4 bases, J lost 0 bases, and 10 bases stayed unmatched. This CDR3 reads CASSAIGLAGFSYEQYF. The CDR3 DNA is TGTGCCAGCAGTGCTATAGGGCTAGCGGGGTTCTCCTACGAGCAGTACTTC.

This chain connects TRBV25-1 to TRBJ2-7; D may be TRBD2 (5 bases). This CDR3 has 16 residues. The V end lost 0 bases, the J end lost 8 bases, and 20 bases lay between the germline ends. Germline V gives CDR1 MGHDK, CDR2 SYGVNS. This CDR3 is CASSEYWTERPLKQYF. CDR3 coding DNA: TGTGCCAGCAGTGAATATTGGACTGAGCGACCTTTGAAGCAGTACTTC.

The chain joins TRBV12-3 or TRBV12-4 to TRBJ2-2, with D perhaps assigned TRBD1 or TRBD2 (5 bases each). The CDR3 length is 13 residues. The V end was cut by 6 bases, the J end by 8 bases, with 13 bases between. The CDR3 DNA is TGTGCCAGCAGCCTAGGGACCCCGGGGGAGCTGTTTTTT. Its translation: CASSLGTPGELFF.